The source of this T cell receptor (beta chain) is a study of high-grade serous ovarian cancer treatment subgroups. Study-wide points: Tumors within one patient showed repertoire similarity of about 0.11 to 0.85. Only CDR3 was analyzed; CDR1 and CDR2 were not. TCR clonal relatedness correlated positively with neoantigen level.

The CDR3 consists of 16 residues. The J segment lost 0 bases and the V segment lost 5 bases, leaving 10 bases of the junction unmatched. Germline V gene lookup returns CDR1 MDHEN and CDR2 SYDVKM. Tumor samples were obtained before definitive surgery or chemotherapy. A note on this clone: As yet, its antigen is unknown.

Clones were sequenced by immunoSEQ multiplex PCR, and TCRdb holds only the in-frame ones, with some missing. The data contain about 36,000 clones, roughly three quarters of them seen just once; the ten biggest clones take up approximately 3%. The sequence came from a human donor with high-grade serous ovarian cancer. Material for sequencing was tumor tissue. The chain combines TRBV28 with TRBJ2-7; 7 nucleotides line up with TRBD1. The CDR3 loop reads CASSQSTGTASYEQYF. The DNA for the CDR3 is TGTGCCAGCAGTCAAAGTACCGGGACAGCCTCCTACGAGCAGTACTTC.